These 10 T cell receptor beta chains were all obtained from the same sample, sequenced in a study of blood T cell repertoires in COVID-19. Generated by immunoSEQ multiplex PCR, the TCRdb table keeps only in-frame clones and is missing some. Found here are 150,000 to 200,000 clones, 88% of them singletons; the top ten hold around 4.8%. Source material: peripheral blood. Source of these receptors: a human donor in a cohort sampled during active COVID-19.

As DNA, the CDR3 is TGTGCCAGCAGCTCGACCGGAGGGTTCGGCAATCAGCCCCAGCATTTT. This codes for CASSSTGGFGNQPQHF. The chain links TRBV5-5 to TRBJ1-5; D uncertain. This CDR3 contains 16 residues. The V gene lost 3 bases and the J gene lost 2 bases, with 15 bases spanning the gap. Germline V gene lookup returns CDR1 SGHKS and CDR2 YYEKEE (reference sequence).

The chain recombines TRBV4-1 with TRBJ1-1, with D uncertain. Between the trimmed V and J ends, which lost 3 bases and 6 bases, there was a span of 20 bases. From germline, CDR1 is MGHRA and CDR2 YSYEKL. The CDR3 covers 16 residues. The CDR3 coding sequence is TGCGCCAGCAGCCAGGATGAGGGTTTTAAGTCCCCTGAAGCTTTCTTT. Translating gives CASSQDEGFKSPEAFF.

The chain links TRBV5-4 to TRBJ2-1; TRBD2 matches 10 bases. From germline, CDR1 is SGHNT and CDR2 YYREEE (reference sequence). V was clipped by 0 bases and J by 8 bases; unmatched bases: 5. The CDR3 is 15 residues long. The CDR3 DNA reads TGTGCCAGCAGCTTGGCCAGCGGGGGGGCGGATGAGCAGTTCTTC. The encoded protein is CASSLASGGADEQFF.

The rearrangement joins TRBV28 to TRBJ1-2, with D unclear. Looked up from germline, CDR1 is MDHEN and CDR2 is SYDVKM. This CDR3 comprises 13 residues. The V end was cut by 3 bases, the J end by 0 bases, with 5 bases between. In DNA, the CDR3 is TGTGCCAGCAGTTTCACAGCTAACTATGGCTACACCTTC. Its protein product is CASSFTANYGYTF.

This clone was recorded a few times. The chain combines TRBV3-1 (or the pseudogene TRBV3-2) with TRBJ2-5, with 7 bases that match TRBD1. The CDR3 length is 13 residues. V gave up 4 bases and J gave up 2 bases; unmatched junction bases: 1. Per the germline V gene, CDR1 is LGHDT and CDR2 is YNNKEL (reference sequence). Here the CDR3 DNA reads TGTGCCAGCAGCCGACAGGGACAAGAGACCCAGTACTTC. It codes for CASSRQGQETQYF.

The rearrangement uses TRBV5-1 and TRBJ2-7, with D maybe TRBD1 (5 bases). This CDR3 spans 13 amino acids. Germline values: CDR1 SGHRS, CDR2 YFSETQ. Trimming cost V 0 bases and J 3 bases, with 7 bases left between them. The CDR3 DNA reads as TGCGCCAGCAGCTTGGTAGGGGACTACGAGCAGTACTTC. Translation: CASSLVGDYEQYF.

The chain combines TRBV5-1 with TRBJ2-3, with 9 bases that match TRBD2. CDR3 length equals 18 residues. V lost 4 bases, J lost 0 bases, and 12 bases stayed unmatched. CDR1 is SGHRS, CDR2 YFSETQ, per germline. The CDR3: CASSGGASGTFSTDTQYF. The DNA for the CDR3 is TGCGCCAGCAGCGGCGGGGCTAGCGGGACCTTTAGCACAGATACGCAGTATTTT. The full variable domain, rest sourced from reference TRBV5-1 and TRBJ2-3, is KAGVTQTPRYLIKTRGQQVTLSCSPISGHRSVSWYQQTPGQGLQFLFEYFSETQRNKGNFPGRFSGRQFSNSRSEMNVSTLELGDSALYLCASSGGASGTFSTDTQYFGPGTRLTVL.

The chain combines TRBV5-1 with TRBJ2-3, with 9 bases matching TRBD2. Germline lookup yields CDR1 SGHRS and CDR2 YFSETQ. The V gene end was trimmed by 4 bases and the J gene end by 4 bases; junction bases not matched to a gene: 10. This CDR3 has 16 amino acids. DNA of the CDR3: TGCGCCAGCAGCATGGTTAGCGGGGGTGGTCCAGATACGCAGTATTTT. It yields the protein CASSMVSGGGPDTQYF.

The chain joins TRBV23-1 to TRBJ2-7; D might be TRBD2 (6 bases). TRBV23-1 is classed as an ORF, of uncertain function. The CDR3 is made up of 15 amino acids. The V and J ends lost 0 bases and 3 bases respectively, with 12 bases between them. The CDR3 nucleotides are TGCGCCAGCAGTCAATCCGGGGGTCTATACTACGAGCAGTACTTC. Residues: CASSQSGGLYYEQYF.

The gene calls are TRBV11-3 and TRBJ2-1, with no clear D. The CDR3 loop spans 13 amino acids. V was trimmed by 3 bases and J by 4 bases, leaving 7 bases between them. CDR1 is SGHNT and CDR2 is YENEEA in the germline V gene. Here the CDR3 DNA reads TGTGCCAGCAGCTTGTACCTATACAATGAGCAGTTCTTC. It is translated as CASSLYLYNEQFF.